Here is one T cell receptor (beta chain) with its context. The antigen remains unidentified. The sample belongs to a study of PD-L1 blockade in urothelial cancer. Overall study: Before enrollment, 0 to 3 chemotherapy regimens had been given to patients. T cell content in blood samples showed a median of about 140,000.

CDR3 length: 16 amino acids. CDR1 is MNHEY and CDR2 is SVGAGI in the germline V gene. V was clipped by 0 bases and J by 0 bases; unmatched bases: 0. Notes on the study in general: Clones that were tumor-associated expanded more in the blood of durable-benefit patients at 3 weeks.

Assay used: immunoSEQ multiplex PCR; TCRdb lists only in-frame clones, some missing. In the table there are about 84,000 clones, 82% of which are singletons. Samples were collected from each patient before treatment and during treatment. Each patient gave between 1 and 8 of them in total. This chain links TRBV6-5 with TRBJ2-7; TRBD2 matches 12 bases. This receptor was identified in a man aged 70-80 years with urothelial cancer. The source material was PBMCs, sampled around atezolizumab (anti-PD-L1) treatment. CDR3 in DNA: TGTGCCAGCAGTTACTCGACTAGCGGGAGCTCCTACGAGCAGTACTTC. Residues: CASSYSTSGSSYEQYF.